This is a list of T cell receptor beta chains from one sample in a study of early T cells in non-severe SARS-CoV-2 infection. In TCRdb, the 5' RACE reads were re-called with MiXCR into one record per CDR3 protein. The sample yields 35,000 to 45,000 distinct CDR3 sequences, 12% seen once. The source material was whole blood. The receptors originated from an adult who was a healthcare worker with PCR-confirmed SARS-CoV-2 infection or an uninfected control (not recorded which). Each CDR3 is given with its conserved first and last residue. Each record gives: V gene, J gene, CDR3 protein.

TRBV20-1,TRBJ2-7,CSAQGLAGRGSSYEQYF
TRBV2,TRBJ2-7,CASSTGTGTYYEQYF
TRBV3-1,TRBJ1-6,CASSPGTGDNSPLHF
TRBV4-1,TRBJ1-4,CASSREANEKLFF
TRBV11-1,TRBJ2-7,CASSLMSSRREKFYF
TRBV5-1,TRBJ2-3,CASSLELVAGATDTQYF
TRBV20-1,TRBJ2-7,CSALKDSSYEQYF
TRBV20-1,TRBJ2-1,CSARDWTSGELEQFF
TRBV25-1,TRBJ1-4,CASSEGGTGGPHEKLFF
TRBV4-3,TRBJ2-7,CASSRYTGQGEQYF
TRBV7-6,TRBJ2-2,CASSLRKGAENGELFF
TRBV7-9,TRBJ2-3,CASSPLGAGGRDTQYF
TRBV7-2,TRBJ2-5,CASSLGALSETQYF
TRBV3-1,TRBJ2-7,CASTGTSGTYEQYF
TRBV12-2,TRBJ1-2,CASRLNTRRLRGVTNYGYTF
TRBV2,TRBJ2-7,CASSGGYEQYF
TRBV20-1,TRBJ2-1,CSARGLGSQVAHF
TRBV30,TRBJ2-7,CAWSLRLALYEQYF
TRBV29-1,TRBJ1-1,CSVELATEAFF
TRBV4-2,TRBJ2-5,CASSQGESSGLQETQYF
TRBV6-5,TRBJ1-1,CASNSAERVGTEAFF
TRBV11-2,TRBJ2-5,CASSLQIQETQYF
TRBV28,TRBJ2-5,CASRPGGARETQYF